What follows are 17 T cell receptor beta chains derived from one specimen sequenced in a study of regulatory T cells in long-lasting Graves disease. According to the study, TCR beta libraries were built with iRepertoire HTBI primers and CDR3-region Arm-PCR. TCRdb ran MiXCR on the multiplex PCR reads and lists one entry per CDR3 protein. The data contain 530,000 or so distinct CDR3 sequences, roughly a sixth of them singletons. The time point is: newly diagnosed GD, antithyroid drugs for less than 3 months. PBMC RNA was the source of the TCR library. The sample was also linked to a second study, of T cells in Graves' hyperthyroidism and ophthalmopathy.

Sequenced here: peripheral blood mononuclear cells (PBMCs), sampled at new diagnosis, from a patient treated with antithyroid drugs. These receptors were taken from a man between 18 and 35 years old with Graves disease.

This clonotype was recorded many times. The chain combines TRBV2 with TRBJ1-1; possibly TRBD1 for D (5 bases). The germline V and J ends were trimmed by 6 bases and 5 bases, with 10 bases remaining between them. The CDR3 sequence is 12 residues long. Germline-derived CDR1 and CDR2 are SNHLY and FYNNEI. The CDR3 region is CASRYRSTEAFF. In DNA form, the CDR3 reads TGTGCCAGCAGGTACAGGAGTACTGAAGCTTTCTTT.

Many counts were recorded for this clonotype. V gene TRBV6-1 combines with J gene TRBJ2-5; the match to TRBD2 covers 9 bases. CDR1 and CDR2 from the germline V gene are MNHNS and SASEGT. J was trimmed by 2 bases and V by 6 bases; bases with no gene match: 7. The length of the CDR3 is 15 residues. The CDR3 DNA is TGTGCCAGCAGAATCAAGCGGGAGGTACAAGAGACCCAGTACTTC. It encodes CASRIKREVQETQYF.

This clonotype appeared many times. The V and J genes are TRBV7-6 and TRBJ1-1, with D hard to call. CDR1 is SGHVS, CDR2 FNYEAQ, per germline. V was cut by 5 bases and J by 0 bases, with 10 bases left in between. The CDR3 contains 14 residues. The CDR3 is CASSPTAMNTEAFF. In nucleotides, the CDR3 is TGTGCCAGCAGCCCCACAGCGATGAACACTGAAGCTTTCTTT.

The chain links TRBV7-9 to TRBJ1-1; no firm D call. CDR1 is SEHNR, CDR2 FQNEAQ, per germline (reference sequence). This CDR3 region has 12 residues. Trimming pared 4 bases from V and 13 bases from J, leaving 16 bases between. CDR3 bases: TGTGCCAGCAGCTGGTTGAGTCAGGTCGGTTTCTTT. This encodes CASSWLSQVGFF. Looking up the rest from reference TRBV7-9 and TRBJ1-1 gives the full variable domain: DTGVSQNPRHKITKRGQNVTFRCDPISEHNRLYWYRQTLGQGPEFLTYFQNEAQLEKSRLLSDRFSAERPKGSFSTLEIQRTEQGDSAMYLCASSWLSQVGFFGQGTRLTVV.

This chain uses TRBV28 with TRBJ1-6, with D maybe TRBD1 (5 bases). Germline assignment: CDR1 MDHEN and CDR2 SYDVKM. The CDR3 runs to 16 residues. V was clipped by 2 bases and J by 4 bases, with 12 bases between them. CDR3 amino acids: CASSLIEGRYNSPLHF. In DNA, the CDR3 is TGTGCCAGCAGTTTAATCGAGGGACGGTATAATTCACCCCTCCACTTT.

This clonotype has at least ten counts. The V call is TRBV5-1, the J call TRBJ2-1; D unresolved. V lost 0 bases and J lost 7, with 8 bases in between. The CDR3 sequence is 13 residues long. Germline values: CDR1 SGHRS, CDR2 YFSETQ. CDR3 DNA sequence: TGCGCCAGCAGCTTGGACTGGCCAAATGAGCAGTTCTTC. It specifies CASSLDWPNEQFF. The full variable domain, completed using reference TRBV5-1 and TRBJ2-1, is KAGVTQTPRYLIKTRGQQVTLSCSPISGHRSVSWYQQTPGQGLQFLFEYFSETQRNKGNFPGRFSGRQFSNSRSEMNVSTLELGDSALYLCASSLDWPNEQFFGPGTRLTVL.

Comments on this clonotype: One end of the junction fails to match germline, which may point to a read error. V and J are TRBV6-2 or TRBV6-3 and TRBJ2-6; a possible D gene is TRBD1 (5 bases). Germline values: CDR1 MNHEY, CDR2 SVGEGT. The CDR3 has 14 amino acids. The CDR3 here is CASRRDTGANVPTF. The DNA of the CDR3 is TGTGCCAGCAGGAGAGACACTGGGGCCAACGTCCCGACTTTC.

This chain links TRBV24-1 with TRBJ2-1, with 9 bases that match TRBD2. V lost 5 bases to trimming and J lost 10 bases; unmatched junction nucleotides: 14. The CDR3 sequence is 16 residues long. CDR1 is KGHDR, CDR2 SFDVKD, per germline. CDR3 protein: CATSVVSGSGVGEQFF. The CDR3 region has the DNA TGTGCCACCAGTGTCGTTAGCGGGAGTGGGGTAGGGGAGCAGTTCTTC.

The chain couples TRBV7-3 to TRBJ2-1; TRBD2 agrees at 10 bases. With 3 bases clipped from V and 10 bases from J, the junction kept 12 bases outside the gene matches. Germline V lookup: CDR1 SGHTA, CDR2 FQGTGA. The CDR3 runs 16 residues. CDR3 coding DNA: TGTGCCAGCAGCTTGGAGGGGACTAGCGCTTCCTCGGAGCAGTTCTTC. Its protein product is CASSLEGTSASSEQFF.

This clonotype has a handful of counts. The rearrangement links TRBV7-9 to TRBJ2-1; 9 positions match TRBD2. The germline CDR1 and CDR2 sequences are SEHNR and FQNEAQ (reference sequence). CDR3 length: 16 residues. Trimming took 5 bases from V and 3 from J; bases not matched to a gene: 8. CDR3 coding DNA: TGTGCCAGCAGCCAAGACCCTAGCGGGATCTACAATGAGCAGTTCTTC. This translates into CASSQDPSGIYNEQFF. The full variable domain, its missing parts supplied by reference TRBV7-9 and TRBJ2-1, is DTGVSQNPRHKITKRGQNVTFRCDPISEHNRLYWYRQTLGQGPEFLTYFQNEAQLEKSRLLSDRFSAERPKGSFSTLEIQRTEQGDSAMYLCASSQDPSGIYNEQFFGPGTRLTVL.

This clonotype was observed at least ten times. In DNA form, the CDR3 reads TGTGCCAGCAGTGCCGGCAGGAACACTGAAGCTTTCTTT. Residues: CASSAGRNTEAFF. This rearrangement joins TRBV9 to TRBJ1-1; D is unclear. V lost 5 bases to trimming and J lost 1 base, with 9 bases between them. From germline, CDR1 is SGDLS and CDR2 YYNGEE. The CDR3 length is 13 residues.

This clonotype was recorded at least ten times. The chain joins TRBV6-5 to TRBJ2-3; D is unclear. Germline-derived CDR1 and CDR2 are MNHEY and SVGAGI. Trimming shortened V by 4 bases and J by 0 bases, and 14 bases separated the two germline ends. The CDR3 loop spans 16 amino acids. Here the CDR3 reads CASSSHIGMSTDTQYF. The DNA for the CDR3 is TGTGCCAGCAGTTCCCACATTGGGATGAGCACAGATACGCAGTATTTT.

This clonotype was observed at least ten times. The DNA for the CDR3 is TGCAGCCTTCGAGATGACCAGGTCTATGGCTACACCTTC. The encoded protein is CSLRDDQVYGYTF. The chain combines TRBV20-1 with TRBJ1-2; D ambiguous. This CDR3 is built from 13 residues. In germline, CDR1 is DFQATT, CDR2 SNEGSKA (reference sequence).

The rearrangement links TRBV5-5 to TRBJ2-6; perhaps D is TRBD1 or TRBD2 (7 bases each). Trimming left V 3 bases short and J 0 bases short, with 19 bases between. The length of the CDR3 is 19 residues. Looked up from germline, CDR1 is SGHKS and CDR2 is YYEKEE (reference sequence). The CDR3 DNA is TGTGCCAGCAGCTCCGGACAGGCGGGGGTTTACTCTGGGGCCAACGTCCTGACTTTC. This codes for CASSSGQAGVYSGANVLTF.

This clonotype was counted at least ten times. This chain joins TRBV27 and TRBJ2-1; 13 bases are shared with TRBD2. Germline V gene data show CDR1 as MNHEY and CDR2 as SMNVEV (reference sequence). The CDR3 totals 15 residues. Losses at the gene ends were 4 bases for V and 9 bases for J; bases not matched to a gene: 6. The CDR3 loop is CASSSLAGGRVEQFF. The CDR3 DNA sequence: TGTGCCAGCAGTTCACTAGCGGGAGGGAGGGTTGAGCAGTTCTTC.

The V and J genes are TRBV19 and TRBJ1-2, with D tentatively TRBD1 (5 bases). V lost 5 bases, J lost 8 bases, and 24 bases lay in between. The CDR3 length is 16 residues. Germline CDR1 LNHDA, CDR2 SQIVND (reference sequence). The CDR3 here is CASSPWGSDKTRGYTF. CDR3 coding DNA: TGTGCCAGTAGTCCCTGGGGGTCGGACAAGACGAGGGGCTACACCTTC.

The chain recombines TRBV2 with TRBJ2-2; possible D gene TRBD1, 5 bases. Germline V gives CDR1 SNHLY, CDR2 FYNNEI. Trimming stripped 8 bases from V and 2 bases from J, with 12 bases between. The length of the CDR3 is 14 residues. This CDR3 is CASLLQGNTGELFF. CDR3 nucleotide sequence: TGTGCCAGCCTACTCCAGGGAAACACCGGGGAGCTGTTTTTT.